This T cell receptor (beta chain) was identified in a study of spatial heterogeneity in lung cancer. About the study: Detection consistently captured more beta-chain sequences than alpha-chain sequences.

Each CDR3 protein gets one entry after TCRdb re-called the 5' RACE reads with MiXCR. This table holds more than 50,000 distinct CDR3 sequences, roughly 7% found once. The time point denotes: sample taken at primary tumor resection. Frozen PBMC, nontumor lung or tumor provided whole RNA, which was sequenced unsorted. The donor group consisted of under 90 patients who had untreated, early-stage non-small cell lung cancer. This clonotype showed up many times. This clonotype was sampled from a female donor with early-stage non-small cell lung cancer. The material was PBMCs, obtained at surgery.

This CDR3 is CSVEDPFSDTQYF. CDR3 nucleotides: TGCAGCGTTGAAGATCCCTTCTCAGATACGCAGTATTTT. The J gene is TRBJ2-3, the V gene TRBV29-1; the D is unclear. The ends were cut back, 0 bases at V and 4 bases at J, with 8 bases in the middle. Germline V gene data show CDR1 as SQVTM and CDR2 as ANQGSEA. The CDR3 runs 13 residues.